Listed here is a single TCR beta chain. In the authors' methods: Estimation of nucleated cell counts relied on the amplification of reference gene primers. The repertoire was sequenced with immunoSEQ multiplex PCR; TCRdb's copy has only in-frame clones and lacks some. The V and J calls and clone size come from that table; D and trimming were worked out from the DNA. In the table there are roughly 280,000 clones, about nine tenths of which are singletons. This specimen comes from a study of blood T cell repertoires in COVID-19. Study-wide background: Samples representing acute and convalescent COVID-19 were sourced from the United States, Italy and Spain. The cDNA or gDNA used as material had been derived from T cells, B-cell-depleted T cells, or PBMCs.

CDR1 and CDR2 (germline): GTSNPN, SVGIG (reference sequence). The CDR3 sequence is 14 residues long. V lost 0 bases, J lost 6 bases, and 14 bases lay in between. Seattle enrolled patients during active infection and tracked them longitudinally. Sample: peripheral blood. The sequence was collected from a woman in her twenties or thirties with COVID-19, enrolled during active disease. The chain has TRBV30 and TRBJ1-1; D is undetermined. The DNA for the CDR3 is TGTGCCTGGAGTGTAGAGACACACGGCCCTGAAGCTTTCTTT. Encoded protein: CAWSVETHGPEAFF.